This TCR beta chain originates from a study of T cells after yellow fever vaccination. The CDR3 has 14 amino acids. V was cut by 1 base and J by 4 bases, with 10 bases left in between. Germline V gives CDR1 MGHRA, CDR2 YSYEKL. Ten or more counts support this clonotype. Its specificity is not known. 5'RACE template switching generated TCR cDNA, adding a universal primer site and UMIs. TCRdb ran MiXCR on the 5' RACE reads and lists one entry per CDR3 protein. Here the sample spans around 310,000 distinct CDR3 sequences, around 4.4% being singletons. Study-wide points: Once the booster was given, most primary-vaccination clones reappeared, at about 96% for CD4 and 88% for CD8.

This clonotype was obtained from a man between 18 and 35 years old who received the YFV17D yellow fever vaccine. V and J are TRBV4-1 and TRBJ2-5; no reliable D call. This sample comprised PBMCs, obtained 15 days after the yellow fever booster vaccination. The DNA for the CDR3 is TGCGCCAGCAGCCAAGGGGTTAGTCTAGAGACCCAGTACTTC. Translating gives CASSQGVSLETQYF.